This T cell receptor (beta chain) was captured in a study of cytomegalovirus exposure and HLA in healthy donors. Concerning this clone: Its target is not known.

The study's findings and limits: TCR beta chains numbering more than 150 were designated cytomegalovirus-associated. In a later analysis, a missense DCLRE1C variant was linked to TCR beta V- and J-gene trimming.

The PCR contained 60 Vbeta and 13 Jbeta primers. Some clones are missing from TCRdb's copy, which holds only in-frame ones; the method was immunoSEQ multiplex PCR. This table has 150,000 to 170,000 clones, roughly three quarters appearing once. Donors had nominal health at sampling but likely had unrecorded immune exposures. The receptor's source is a man aged 25-45 years in good health and CMV-seropositive. Sequencing input: PBMCs.

CDR3 sequence: CASSESGGPYNEQFF. As DNA, the CDR3 is TGTGCCAGCAGCGAGAGCGGGGGGCCTTACAATGAGCAGTTCTTC. The chain uses TRBV5-4 and TRBJ2-1; TRBD2 agrees at 9 bases. V lost 4 bases to trimming and J lost 4 bases; unmatched junction nucleotides: 6. The CDR3 is 15 residues long. The germline gives CDR1 SGHNT, CDR2 YYREEE (reference sequence).